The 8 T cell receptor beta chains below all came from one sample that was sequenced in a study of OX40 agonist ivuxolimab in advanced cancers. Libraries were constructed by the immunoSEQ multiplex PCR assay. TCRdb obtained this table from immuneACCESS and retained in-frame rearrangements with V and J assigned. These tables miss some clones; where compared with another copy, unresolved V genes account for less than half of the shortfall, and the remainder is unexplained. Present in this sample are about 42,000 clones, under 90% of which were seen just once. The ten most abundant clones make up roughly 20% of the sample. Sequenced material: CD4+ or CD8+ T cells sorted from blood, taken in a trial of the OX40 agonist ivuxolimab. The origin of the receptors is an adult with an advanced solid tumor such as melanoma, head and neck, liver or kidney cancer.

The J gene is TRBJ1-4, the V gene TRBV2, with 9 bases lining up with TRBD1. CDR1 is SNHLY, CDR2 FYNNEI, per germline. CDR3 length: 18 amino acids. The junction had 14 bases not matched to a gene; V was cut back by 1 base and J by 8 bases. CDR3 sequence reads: CASSEEVVRTGVGEKLFF. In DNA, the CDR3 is TGTGCCAGCAGTGAAGAGGTAGTTAGGACAGGGGTAGGCGAAAAACTGTTTTTT.

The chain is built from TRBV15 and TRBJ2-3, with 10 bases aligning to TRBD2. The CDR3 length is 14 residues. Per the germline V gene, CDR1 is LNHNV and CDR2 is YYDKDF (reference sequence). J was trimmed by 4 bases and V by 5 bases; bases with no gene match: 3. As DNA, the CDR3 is TGTGCCACCAGCCGGACTAGCGGATCAGATACGCAGTATTTT. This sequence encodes CATSRTSGSDTQYF.

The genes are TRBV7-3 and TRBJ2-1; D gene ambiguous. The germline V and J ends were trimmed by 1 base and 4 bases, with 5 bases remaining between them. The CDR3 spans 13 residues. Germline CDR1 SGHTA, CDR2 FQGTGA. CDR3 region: CASSLSTYNEQFF. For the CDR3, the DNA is TGTGCCAGCAGCTTAAGTACATACAATGAGCAGTTCTTC.

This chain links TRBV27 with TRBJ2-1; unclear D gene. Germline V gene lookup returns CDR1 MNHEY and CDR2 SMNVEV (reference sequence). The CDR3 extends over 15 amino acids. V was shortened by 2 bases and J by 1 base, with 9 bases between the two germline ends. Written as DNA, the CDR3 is TGTGCCAGCAGTTTAGAGACCCCTTCCTACAATGAGCAGTTCTTC. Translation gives CASSLETPSYNEQFF.

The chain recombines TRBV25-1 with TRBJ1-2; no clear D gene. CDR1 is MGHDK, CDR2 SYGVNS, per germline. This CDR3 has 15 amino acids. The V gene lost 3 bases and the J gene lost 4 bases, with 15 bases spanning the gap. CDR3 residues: CASSDGSGPTYGYTF. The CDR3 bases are TGTGCCAGCAGTGACGGATCCGGGCCTACCTATGGCTACACCTTC.

In nucleotides, the CDR3 is TGTGCCAGCAGCTCGCCCAGGGGTACGCAGTATTTT. This translates into CASSSPRGTQYF. V is TRBV7-7 and J is TRBJ2-3; a weak D match, TRBD1 (6 bases). In germline, CDR1 is SSHAT, CDR2 FNYEAQ (reference sequence). V was pared by 4 bases and J by 8 bases, with 10 bases between. The CDR3 spans 12 residues.

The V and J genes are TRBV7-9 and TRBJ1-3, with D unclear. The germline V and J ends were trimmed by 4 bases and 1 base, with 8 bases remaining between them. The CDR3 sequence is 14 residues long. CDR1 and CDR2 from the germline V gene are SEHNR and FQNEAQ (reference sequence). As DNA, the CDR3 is TGTGCCAGCAGCTCGACCGATTCTGGAAACACCATATATTTT. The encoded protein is CASSSTDSGNTIYF.

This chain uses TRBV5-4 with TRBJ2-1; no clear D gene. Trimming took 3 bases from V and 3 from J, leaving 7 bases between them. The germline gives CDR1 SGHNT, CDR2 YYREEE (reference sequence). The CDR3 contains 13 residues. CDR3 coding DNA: TGTGCCAGCAGCTCTCCCGGCTACAATGAGCAGTTCTTC. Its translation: CASSSPGYNEQFF.